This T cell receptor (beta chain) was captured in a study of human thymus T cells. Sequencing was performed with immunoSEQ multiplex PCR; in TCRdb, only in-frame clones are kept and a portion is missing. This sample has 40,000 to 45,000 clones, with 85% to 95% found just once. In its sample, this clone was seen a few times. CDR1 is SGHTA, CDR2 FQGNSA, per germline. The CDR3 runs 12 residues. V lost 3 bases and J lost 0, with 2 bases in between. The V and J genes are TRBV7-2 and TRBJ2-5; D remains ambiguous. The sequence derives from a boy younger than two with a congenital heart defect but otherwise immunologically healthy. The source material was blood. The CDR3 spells CASSLYQETQYF. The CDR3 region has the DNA TGTGCCAGCAGCTTGTACCAAGAGACCCAGTACTTC.